This T cell receptor (beta chain) was captured by sequencing in a study of spatial heterogeneity in lung cancer (dated by TCRdb to the late 2010s). As for the study more broadly: Beta-chain transcripts were consistently detected in greater numbers than alpha-chain transcripts, which likely reflected higher beta-chain transcript abundance. In tumor regions, TCR transcript counts showed a strong correlation with a T cell transcriptional module score from matched bulk RNA-seq. In the raw uncorrected reads, each unique combination of TCR and UMI appeared on average more than ten times. In non-small cell lung cancer, the study made a quantitative comparison of TCR alpha and beta repertoires among multiple tumor regions, matched nontumor lung and blood. Nonsynonymous mutation counts, determined by whole-exome sequencing of tumor tissue, were related to features of the TCR repertoire. At surgery, both alpha and beta chains were TCR-sequenced in 200 to 250 tumor regions, about 61 matched nontumor lung samples and a few dozen PBMC samples.

Trimming removed 1 base from V and 6 bases from J, leaving 13 bases between the germline ends. CDR1 and CDR2 were assigned from the germline V gene as MDHEN and SYDVKM. There are 14 amino acids in the CDR3, from cysteine to phenylalanine inclusive. CDR3 DNA is the only sequence kept; it has 42 bases, read in frame from the first base. The sample holds many counts of this clonotype. The clone's antigen remains unknown. No base quality information exists; no much larger clone differs at one position. Summary of the overall study and its limitations: Estimated TCR-seq coverage of tumor T cells was only roughly 7% for alpha chains and about 14% for beta chains. Additional single-cell paired TCR alpha and beta sequencing was considered necessary to confirm, at a functional level, the hypothesis that regional TCRs recognize regional mutations. A correlation was observed between the number of expanded intratumoral alpha and beta TCRs and the tumor nonsynonymous mutation count. The count of ubiquitous expanded TCRs correlated with the count of ubiquitous nonsynonymous mutations, and the count of regional expanded TCRs correlated with the count of regional nonsynonymous mutations.

To prepare the library, 5' RACE was applied. The sequencer listed for this sample is NextSeq 500. The TCR library protocol attached a unique molecular identifier to each TCR cDNA molecule to allow correction of PCR and sequencing errors. The source study handled its data this way. Decombinator tools were used for TCR identification, UMI-based error correction and CDR3 extraction. Expanded TCRs were defined as those above a frequency of 2 per 1,000, corresponding to the top 1% of the tumor frequency distribution. Expanded tumor TCRs were classed as regional if statistically deemed absent (corrected P<0.05) from at least one tumor region, otherwise ubiquitous. Rényi diversity was computed with the R vegan package after subsampling each repertoire 100 times to 5,000 TCRs. CDR3 similarity networks were built from amino acid triplet string-kernel similarity, connecting CDR3s with pairwise similarity above 0.82. In-frame beta chains were kept once TCRdb had trimmed the public reads at Q25 with fastp and called clones with MiXCR. Each record represents a unique CDR3 protein, reported with the most common genes and DNA among its rows. V and J calls and clone size were set by TCRdb, not the authors. Counted in this sample were some 100,000 distinct CDR3 sequences; under 4.5% of them appeared once. The ten largest clones take up over 20% of the sample.

Per the publication, the time point label means: sample taken at primary tumor resection. The donors were 60 to 80 patients from the lung TRACERx cohort who had early-stage, untreated non-small cell lung cancer. For TCR sequencing, whole RNA was extracted from tumor and nontumor lung tissue, or from cryopreserved PBMC samples, and no cell sorting was done. Patients were selected for TCR sequencing only if sufficient RNA was available from at least two tumor regions. A lung pathologist reviewed the tumor and adjacent nontumor lung specimens before the specimens were selected. This specimen was lung tumor tissue, taken at surgery. This TCR came from a male donor with early-stage non-small cell lung cancer. The chain uses TRBV28 and TRBJ2-7; TRBD2 might be the D gene, on 6 matching bases. The DNA sequence follows: TGTGCCAGCAGTTTATACCCACTAGCACTCGAGCAGTACTTC. Translation gives CASSLYPLALEQYF.